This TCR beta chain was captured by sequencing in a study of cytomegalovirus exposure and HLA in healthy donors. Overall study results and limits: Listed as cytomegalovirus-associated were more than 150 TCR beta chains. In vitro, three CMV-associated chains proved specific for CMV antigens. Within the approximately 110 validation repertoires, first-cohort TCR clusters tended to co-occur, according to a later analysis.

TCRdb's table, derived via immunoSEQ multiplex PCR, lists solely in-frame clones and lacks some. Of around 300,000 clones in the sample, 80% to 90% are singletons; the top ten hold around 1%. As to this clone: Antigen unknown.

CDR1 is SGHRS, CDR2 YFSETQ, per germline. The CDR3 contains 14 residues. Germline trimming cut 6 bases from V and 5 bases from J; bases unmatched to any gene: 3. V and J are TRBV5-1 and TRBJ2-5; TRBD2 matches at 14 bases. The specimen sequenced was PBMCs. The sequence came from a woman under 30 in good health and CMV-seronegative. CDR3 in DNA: TGCGCCAGCACCCGACTAGCGGGGGGGGAGACCCAGTACTTC. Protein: CASTRLAGGETQYF.